The 31 T cell receptor beta chains given below trace back to one sample, sequenced in a study of cytomegalovirus exposure and HLA in healthy donors. Data came from immunoSEQ multiplex PCR; TCRdb stores just in-frame clones and leaves some out. This table has roughly 120,000 clones, around 87% appearing once. Material: PBMCs. Receptor source: a woman younger than 45 in good health and CMV-seropositive.

The chain couples TRBV19 to TRBJ2-2, with 7 bases matching TRBD2. Germline V gives CDR1 LNHDA, CDR2 SQIVND (reference sequence). The CDR3 sequence is 14 residues long. V trimming: 5 bases; J trimming: 5 bases; junction bases outside the gene matches: 5. The CDR3 loop reads CASSDPGLTGELFF. DNA of the CDR3: TGTGCCAGTAGTGATCCGGGACTAACCGGGGAGCTGTTTTTT.

The count of this clone is one. This chain uses TRBV5-1 with TRBJ1-2, with 8 positions matching TRBD1. Germline V gene data show CDR1 as SGHRS and CDR2 as YFSETQ. V was clipped by 4 bases and J by 2 bases; unmatched bases: 10. The CDR3 contains 16 residues. CDR3: CASSIKTGDENYGYTF. CDR3 in DNA: TGCGCCAGCAGCATTAAGACAGGGGATGAGAACTATGGCTACACCTTC.

This clone was counted a few times. The chain employs TRBV11-2 and TRBJ2-2; no reliable D call. V lost 6 bases and J lost 9, with 14 bases in between. This CDR3 has 13 amino acids. In germline, CDR1 is SGHAT, CDR2 FQNNGV. CDR3 residues: CASSSTRGRELFF. CDR3 DNA sequence: TGTGCCAGCAGTTCCACCCGCGGCCGGGAGCTGTTTTTT.

This clone was seen many times. V usage is TRBV6-1 and J usage is TRBJ1-2, with D hard to call. This CDR3 contains 15 residues. Per germline, CDR1 MNHNS and CDR2 SASEGT. The V gene lost 2 bases and the J gene lost 4 bases, with 14 bases spanning the gap. CDR3 in amino acids: CASSERDTGSYGYTF. CDR3 in DNA: TGTGCCAGCAGTGAAAGGGATACGGGATCCTATGGCTACACCTTC.

The chain couples TRBV28 to TRBJ2-2; 13 bases align to TRBD2. Losses at the gene ends were 5 bases for V and 4 bases for J; bases not matched to a gene: 10. The germline V gene encodes CDR1 MDHEN and CDR2 SYDVKM. The CDR3 loop spans 18 amino acids. Here the CDR3 DNA reads TGTGCCAGCAGTCCCCGGACTAGCGGGAGAGGGCGCACCGGGGAGCTGTTTTTT. Protein sequence: CASSPRTSGRGRTGELFF. The full variable domain, completed using reference TRBV28 and TRBJ2-2, is DVKVTQSSRYLVKRTGEKVFLECVQDMDHENMFWYRQDPGLGLRLIYFSYDVKMKEKGDIPEGYSVSREKKERFSLILESASTNQTSMYLCASSPRTSGRGRTGELFFGEGSRLTVL.

V gene TRBV6-5 combines with J gene TRBJ2-2; D ambiguous. Germline V gives CDR1 MNHEY, CDR2 SVGAGI. Trimming stripped 4 bases from V and 4 bases from J, with 4 bases between. The CDR3 covers 12 residues. The CDR3 is CASSLSTGELFF. CDR3 DNA sequence: TGTGCCAGCAGTTTGAGCACCGGGGAGCTGTTTTTT.

The chain joins TRBV7-9 to TRBJ2-5; the match to TRBD2 covers 7 bases. The CDR3 contains 14 residues. Germline V gene sequence: CDR1 SEHNR, CDR2 FQNEAQ (reference sequence). The V gene end was trimmed by 2 bases and the J gene end by 1 base; junction bases not matched to a gene: 1. CDR3 nucleotide sequence: TGTGCCAGCAGCTTACTAGCGGCCCAAGAGACCCAGTACTTC. Protein: CASSLLAAQETQYF.

J is TRBJ1-6 and V is TRBV6-1, with 7 bases aligning to TRBD1. The V segment lost 7 bases and the J segment 11 bases; nucleotides outside the gene matches: 8. The CDR3 extends over 13 amino acids. CDR1 is MNHNS, CDR2 SASEGT, per germline. The CDR3 nucleotides are TGTGCCAGCAACGACAGGGCCGACCCACCCCTCCACTTT. Translated: CASNDRADPPLHF.

This chain uses TRBV2 with TRBJ2-7; TRBD1 matches at 9 bases. The CDR3 extends over 14 amino acids. CDR1 and CDR2 (germline): SNHLY, FYNNEI. Germline trimming cut 7 bases from V and 0 bases from J; bases unmatched to any gene: 4. CDR3 in DNA: TGTGCCAGCAAGGGACAGGGAAGCTCCTACGAGCAGTACTTC. Encoded protein: CASKGQGSSYEQYF. Supplemented by reference TRBV2 and TRBJ2-7, the full variable domain reads EPEVTQTPSHQVTQMGQEVILRCVPISNHLYFYWYRQILGQKVEFLVSFYNNEISEKSEIFDDQFSVERPDGSNFTLKIRSTKLEDSAMYFCASKGQGSSYEQYFGPGTRLTVT.

CDR3 sequence reads: CASSPRITDTQYF. CDR3 coding DNA: TGTGCCAGCAGCCCGAGAATCACAGATACGCAGTATTTT. V and J are TRBV9 and TRBJ2-3; D uncertain. V lost 4 bases to trimming and J lost 2 bases, with 8 bases between them. Germline CDR1 is SGDLS and CDR2 is YYNGEE. The CDR3 is made up of 13 amino acids.

The chain joins TRBV10-2 to TRBJ2-7, with a possible D match to TRBD1 (6 bases). The CDR3 is 13 amino acids. V was shortened by 6 bases and J by 0 bases, with 9 bases between the two germline ends. CDR1 is WSHSY, CDR2 SAAADI, per germline. The CDR3 DNA is TGCGCCAGCAGAACAGGGACCTCCTACGAGCAGTACTTC. Protein: CASRTGTSYEQYF.

The V gene is TRBV5-1, the J gene TRBJ2-1; TRBD2 matches at 9 bases. This CDR3 contains 15 residues. V shed 0 bases and J 7 bases; nucleotides not matched to a gene: 5. Germline loops: CDR1 SGHRS, CDR2 YFSETQ. CDR3 sequence: CASSLGLAEQNEQFF. CDR3 DNA: TGCGCCAGCAGCTTGGGACTAGCGGAGCAAAATGAGCAGTTCTTC.

The chain recombines TRBV2 with TRBJ1-4; D unresolved. This CDR3 spans 13 amino acids. V lost 4 bases and J lost 3, with 6 bases in between. Looked up from germline, CDR1 is SNHLY and CDR2 is FYNNEI. For the CDR3, the DNA is TGTGCCAGCAGTGGAAGAGCTAATGAAAAACTGTTTTTT. Protein sequence: CASSGRANEKLFF. Drawing the rest from reference TRBV2 and TRBJ1-4, the complete variable domain is EPEVTQTPSHQVTQMGQEVILRCVPISNHLYFYWYRQILGQKVEFLVSFYNNEISEKSEIFDDQFSVERPDGSNFTLKIRSTKLEDSAMYFCASSGRANEKLFFGSGTQLSVL.

The V call is TRBV5-1, the J call TRBJ2-5; TRBD2 might be the D (5 bases). CDR3 length: 13 residues. Trimming cost V 4 bases and J 5 bases, with 12 bases left between them. Per germline, CDR1 SGHRS and CDR2 YFSETQ. CDR3 protein: CASSPGFGETQYF. CDR3 nucleotides: TGCGCCAGCAGCCCGGGGTTTGGGGAGACCCAGTACTTC.

This rearrangement joins TRBV11-1 to TRBJ1-1; D gene uncertain. This CDR3 is 13 amino acids long. V was pared by 5 bases and J by 0 bases, with 7 bases between. Germline V lookup: CDR1 SGHAT, CDR2 FQDESV (reference sequence). The CDR3 sequence: CASSHYMNTEAFF. CDR3 nucleotides: TGTGCCAGCAGCCACTATATGAACACTGAAGCTTTCTTT.

CDR3 DNA: TGTGCCTGGAGTGTTCAGGGACTCAACCAAGAGACCCAGTACTTC. Its translation: CAWSVQGLNQETQYF. The chain recombines TRBV30 with TRBJ2-5, with a weak D call TRBD2 (6 bases). Trimming took off 0 bases at V and 0 bases at J, with 11 bases between the two ends. The CDR3 loop spans 15 amino acids. CDR1 and CDR2 (germline): GTSNPN, SVGIG (reference sequence).

The chain has TRBV28 and TRBJ2-7; 12 bases line up with TRBD2. The CDR3 covers 14 residues. The germline CDR1 and CDR2 sequences are MDHEN and SYDVKM. With 9 bases clipped from V and 5 bases from J, the junction kept 8 bases outside the gene matches. This chain's CDR3 is CASTSLAGGDEQYF. CDR3 in DNA: TGTGCCAGTACCTCACTAGCGGGAGGCGACGAGCAGTACTTC.

Concerning this clone: The junction departs from germline at one end; a sequencing error may be responsible. The chain carries TRBV10-3 and TRBJ1-5, with D possibly matching TRBD1 (6 bases). Germline CDR1 and CDR2: ENHRY and SYGVKD. This CDR3 has 17 residues. The CDR3 DNA is TGTGCCATCAGTGTCCAACCCGGGACAAATAGCGATCAGCCCCAGCATTTT. It codes for CAISVQPGTNSDQPQHF.

The chain combines TRBV4-2 with TRBJ2-2, with 11 bases identical to TRBD2. In germline, CDR1 is LGHNA, CDR2 YNFKEQ. The CDR3 has 16 residues. V lost 5 bases, J lost 0 bases, and 2 bases stayed unmatched. The CDR3 loop reads CASSTGLAANTGELFF. The CDR3 DNA is TGTGCCAGCAGCACGGGACTAGCGGCGAACACCGGGGAGCTGTTTTTT.

The rearrangement joins TRBV7-2 to TRBJ2-7, with D possibly matching TRBD2 (6 bases). Germline CDR1 reads SGHTA; CDR2 reads FQGNSA. V lost 5 bases to trimming and J lost 0 bases, with 14 bases between them. CDR3 length: 15 residues. In DNA form, the CDR3 reads TGTGCCAGCAGCCGGAGTGGGGGGAGCTCCTACGAGCAGTACTTC. It codes for CASSRSGGSSYEQYF.

As concerns this clone: At one end the junction does not follow the germline gene, possibly because of a read error. The chain is built from TRBV7-7 and TRBJ1-5; D ambiguous. The CDR3 totals 17 residues. Germline-derived CDR1 and CDR2 are SSHAT and FNYEAQ (reference sequence). The CDR3: CASSLRVVSPSNQPQHF. CDR3 in DNA: TGTGCTAGCAGCTTACGGGTTGTGAGTCCTAGCAATCAGCCCCAGCATTTT. The whole variable domain, filled in from reference TRBV7-7 and TRBJ1-5, reads GAGVSQSPRYKVTKRGQDVTLRCDPISSHATLYWYQQALGQGPEFLTYFNYEAQPDKSGLPSDRFSAERPEGSISTLTIQRTEQRDSAMYRCASSLRVVSPSNQPQHFGDGTRLSIL.

The chain is built from TRBV5-1 and TRBJ1-1; tentative D call: TRBD1 (5 bases). The CDR3 consists of 13 residues. CDR1 is SGHRS, CDR2 YFSETQ, per germline. Trimming stripped 2 bases from V and 10 bases from J, with 15 bases between. The CDR3 loop is CASSFQDTKRAFF. The DNA for the CDR3 is TGCGCCAGCAGCTTCCAGGACACAAAAAGAGCTTTCTTT.

The chain recombines TRBV9 with TRBJ2-5; maybe TRBD1 (5 bases). V lost 0 bases to trimming and J lost 5 bases, with 8 bases between them. There are 13 residues in the CDR3. The germline gives CDR1 SGDLS, CDR2 YYNGEE. CDR3 loop: CASSVGTSETQYF. CDR3 DNA: TGTGCCAGCAGCGTAGGGACATCGGAGACCCAGTACTTC.

The chain links TRBV11-2 to TRBJ2-3; 10 bases align to TRBD2. The junction had 5 bases not matched to a gene; V was cut back by 5 bases and J by 3 bases. Germline-derived CDR1 and CDR2 are SGHAT and FQNNGV. The CDR3 covers 15 residues. The CDR3 loop is CASSPAGGETDTQYF. The CDR3 region has the DNA TGTGCCAGCAGCCCAGCGGGGGGGGAGACAGATACGCAGTATTTT. The full variable domain, in which reference TRBV11-2 and TRBJ2-3 provide the parts outside the CDR3, is EAGVAQSPRYKIIEKRQSVAFWCNPISGHATLYWYQQILGQGPKLLIQFQNNGVVDDSQLPKDRFSAERLKGVDSTLKIQPAKLEDSAVYLCASSPAGGETDTQYFGPGTRLTVL.

This chain joins TRBV27 and TRBJ2-2; 7 bases fit TRBD1. Germline V gives CDR1 MNHEY, CDR2 SMNVEV (reference sequence). J was trimmed by 0 bases and V by 8 bases; bases with no gene match: 6. The CDR3 has 15 amino acids. The chain's CDR3 is CASRRQGSNTGELFF. CDR3 sequence (DNA): TGTGCCAGCCGTAGACAGGGATCGAACACCGGGGAGCTGTTTTTT.

A word on this clone: The sample has other DNA sequences that encode this CDR3 too. CDR3 DNA sequence: TGTGCCAGCAGCTACGGACAGGGCTCTGGAAACACCATATATTTT. Residues: CASSYGQGSGNTIYF. The chain is built from TRBV6-6 and TRBJ1-3; 8 bases map to TRBD1. The CDR3 totals 15 residues. Trimming at V came to 6 bases and at J to 0 bases, leaving 4 bases not matched to a gene. Germline V CDR1 and CDR2: MNHNY, SVGAGI (reference sequence).

This clone was found once. The chain carries TRBV7-8 and TRBJ2-7; 14 nucleotides line up with TRBD2. The CDR3 contains 18 residues. Germline assignment: CDR1 SGHVS and CDR2 FQNEAQ. Trimming cost V 1 base and J 2 bases; bases outside gene matches: 7. Written as DNA, the CDR3 is TGTGCCAGCAGCTTAGTTGGACTAGCGGGGGGTTTCGCCTACGAGCAGTACTTC. Amino acids: CASSLVGLAGGFAYEQYF.

The J gene is TRBJ1-4, the V gene TRBV6-1; tentative D call: TRBD1 (5 bases). This CDR3 region has 14 residues. V lost 6 bases and J 3 bases, leaving 11 bases between the germline ends. Germline-derived CDR1 and CDR2 are MNHNS and SASEGT. In nucleotides, the CDR3 is TGTGCCAGCAGGCTAGACAGCCCTAATGAAAAACTGTTTTTT. It encodes CASRLDSPNEKLFF.

This chain uses TRBV11-2 with TRBJ1-1; D is uncertain. Germline V gene data show CDR1 as SGHAT and CDR2 as FQNNGV. V dropped 5 bases and J dropped 4 bases, with 11 bases sitting between them. The length of the CDR3 is 13 residues. CDR3 nucleotides: TGTGCCAGCAGCCTACGAGGAGGCACTGAAGCTTTCTTT. This encodes CASSLRGGTEAFF.

This chain uses TRBV2 with TRBJ2-5; D is perhaps TRBD1 (6 bases). Germline CDR1 reads SNHLY; CDR2 reads FYNNEI. The V end lost 2 bases, the J end lost 4 bases, and 11 bases lay between the germline ends. This CDR3 region has 14 residues. Here the CDR3 DNA reads TGTGCCAGCAGTGAATCCCGACAGGCAGAGACCCAGTACTTC. Residues: CASSESRQAETQYF.

The rearrangement uses TRBV7-6 and TRBJ2-1; TRBD2 aligns across 11 bases. V lost 5 bases to trimming and J lost 4 bases; unmatched junction nucleotides: 4. Per germline, CDR1 SGHVS and CDR2 FNYEAQ. This CDR3 region has 15 residues. CDR3 sequence reads: CASSDSGRVYNEQFF. CDR3 bases: TGTGCCAGCAGCGATAGCGGGAGGGTATACAATGAGCAGTTCTTC.